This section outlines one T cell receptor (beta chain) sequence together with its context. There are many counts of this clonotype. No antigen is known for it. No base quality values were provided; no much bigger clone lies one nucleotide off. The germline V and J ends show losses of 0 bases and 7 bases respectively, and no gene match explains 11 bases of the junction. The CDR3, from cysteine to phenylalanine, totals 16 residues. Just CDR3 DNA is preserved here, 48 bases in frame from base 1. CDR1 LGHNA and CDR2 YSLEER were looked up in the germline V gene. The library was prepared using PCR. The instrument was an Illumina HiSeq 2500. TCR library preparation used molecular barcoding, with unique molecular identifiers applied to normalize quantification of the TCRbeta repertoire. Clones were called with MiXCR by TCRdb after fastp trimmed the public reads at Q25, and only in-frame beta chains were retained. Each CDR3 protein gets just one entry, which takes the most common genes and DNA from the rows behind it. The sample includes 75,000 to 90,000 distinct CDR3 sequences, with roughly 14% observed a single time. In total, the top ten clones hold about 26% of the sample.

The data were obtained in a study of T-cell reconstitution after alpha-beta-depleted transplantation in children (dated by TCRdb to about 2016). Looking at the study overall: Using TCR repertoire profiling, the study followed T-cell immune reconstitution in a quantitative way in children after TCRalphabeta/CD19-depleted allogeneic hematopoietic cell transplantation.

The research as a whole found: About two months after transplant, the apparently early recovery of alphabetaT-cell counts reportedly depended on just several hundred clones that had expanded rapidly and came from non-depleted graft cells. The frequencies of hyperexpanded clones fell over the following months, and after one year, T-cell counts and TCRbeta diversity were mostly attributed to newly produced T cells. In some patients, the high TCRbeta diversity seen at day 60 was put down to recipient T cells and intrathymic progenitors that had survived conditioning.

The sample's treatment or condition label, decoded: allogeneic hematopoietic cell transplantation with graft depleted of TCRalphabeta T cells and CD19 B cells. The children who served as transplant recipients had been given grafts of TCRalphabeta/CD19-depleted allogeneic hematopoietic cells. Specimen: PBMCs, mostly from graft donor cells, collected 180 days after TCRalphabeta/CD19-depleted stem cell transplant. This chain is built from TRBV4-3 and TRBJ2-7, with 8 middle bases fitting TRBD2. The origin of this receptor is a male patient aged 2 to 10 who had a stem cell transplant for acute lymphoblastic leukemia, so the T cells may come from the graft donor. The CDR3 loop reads CASSQDTGGYAREQYF. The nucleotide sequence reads TGCGCCAGCAGCCAAGATACGGGAGGGTACGCGAGGGAGCAGTACTTC.